The present T cell receptor beta chain was sequenced within a study of blood T cell repertoires in COVID-19. Clones were read by immunoSEQ multiplex PCR, and TCRdb kept only the in-frame ones, dropping some. The table lists a few hundred thousand clones, 80% to 90% of them singletons. The sequencing input was peripheral blood. This TCR was recovered from a man aged 55 to 70 with acute or convalescent COVID-19.

DNA for the CDR3: TGTGCCAGCAGCTCAAAGGGACAGCTCCCCTCGAGTGCGCCTTATTACTATGGCTACACCTTC. Translated, it gives CASSSKGQLPSSAPYYYGYTF. V usage is TRBV21-1 and J usage is TRBJ1-2; the tabulated D call, TRBD1, remains unverified against the DNA. TRBV21-1 is assigned pseudogene status. This CDR3 comprises 21 residues.